One sample yielded the 11 T cell receptor beta chains listed below, sequenced in a study of long-term antiretroviral therapy in people with HIV. Run at survey level, the immunoSEQ assay was version v3.0. The protocol was immunoSEQ multiplex PCR, while the TCRdb copy is restricted to in-frame clones and leaves out a portion. This table holds approximately 24,000 clones, 95% found once. The specimen comprised unsorted PBMCs, sampled about 4.7 years after starting antiretroviral therapy. These receptors were taken from a woman aged 45-60 years with HIV.

The rearrangement joins TRBV6-6 to TRBJ2-2, with a possible D match to TRBD1 (5 bases). The CDR3 is 12 amino acids. Germline-derived CDR1 and CDR2 are MNHNY and SVGAGI (reference sequence). The V gene lost 6 bases and the J gene lost 6 bases, with 8 bases spanning the gap. The CDR3 DNA is TGTGCCAGCAGATTACAGGCCGGGGAGCTGTTTTTT. Its translation is CASRLQAGELFF.

The chain recombines TRBV5-1 with TRBJ2-1; 9 positions agree with TRBD2. This CDR3 contains 17 residues. V gave up 3 bases and J gave up 0 bases; unmatched junction bases: 7. Germline-derived CDR1 and CDR2 are SGHRS and YFSETQ. CDR3 coding DNA: TGCGCCAGCAGCTCAACCCTTAGCGGGAGCTCCTACAATGAGCAGTTCTTC. Its protein is CASSSTLSGSSYNEQFF.

The V gene is TRBV5-6, the J gene TRBJ2-2; 11 nucleotides agree with TRBD2. Germline CDR1 is SGHDT and CDR2 is YYEEEE. The CDR3 totals 17 residues. Unmatched junction bases numbered 2, after V lost 1 base and J lost 0 bases. The CDR3 nucleotides are TGTGCCAGCAGCTTGTTAGCGGGAGGGACGAACACCGGGGAGCTGTTTTTT. Translating gives CASSLLAGGTNTGELFF.

The chain joins TRBV18 to TRBJ2-7; 7 nucleotides match TRBD2. Germline CDR1 and CDR2: KGHSH and LQKENI. Germline trimming cut 3 bases from V and 6 bases from J; bases unmatched to any gene: 11. This CDR3 has 15 amino acids. CDR3 residues: CASSPPSGTTSEQYF. The CDR3 DNA reads as TGTGCCAGCTCACCCCCCAGCGGGACGACGTCCGAGCAGTACTTC. The full variable domain, in which reference TRBV18 and TRBJ2-7 provide the parts outside the CDR3, is NAGVMQNPRHLVRRRGQEARLRCSPMKGHSHVYWYRQLPEEGLKFMVYLQKENIIDESGMPKERFSAEFPKEGPSILRIQQVVRGDSAAYFCASSPPSGTTSEQYFGPGTRLTVT.

The genes are TRBV27 and TRBJ2-2; 11 bases line up with TRBD1. V shed 5 bases and J 6 bases; nucleotides not matched to a gene: 8. This CDR3 contains 16 residues. Germline CDR1 MNHEY, CDR2 SMNVEV (reference sequence). Here the CDR3 DNA reads TGTGCCAGCAGTAAACACCCGGGACAGGGGGCCGGGGAGCTGTTTTTT. Protein: CASSKHPGQGAGELFF.

V and J are TRBV13 and TRBJ1-2; 7 bases match TRBD1. V shed 0 bases, J shed 6 bases, and the junction held 1 base outside the gene matches. The CDR3 consists of 13 residues. Germline CDR1 PRHDT, CDR2 FYEKMQ (reference sequence). DNA of the CDR3: TGTGCCAGCAGCTTAGGTGACAGGGATGGCTACACCTTC. Protein sequence: CASSLGDRDGYTF.

J is TRBJ2-7 and V is TRBV5-1; TRBD2 agrees at 12 bases. The CDR3 runs to 14 residues. V gave up 8 bases and J gave up 3 bases; unmatched junction bases: 6. Germline V gene lookup returns CDR1 SGHRS and CDR2 YFSETQ. CDR3 coding DNA: TGCGCCAGTCAGCTACTAGCGGGAGGCTACGAGCAGTACTTC. Translated, it gives CASQLLAGGYEQYF.

In this sample, this clone is medium-sized. CDR3 nucleotide sequence: TGTGCCAGCAGTTTAACGGACAGGGGTTACGAGCAGTACTTC. It translates to CASSLTDRGYEQYF. The V gene is TRBV6-5, the J gene TRBJ2-7; 9 bases align to TRBD1. The J segment lost 4 bases and the V segment lost 4 bases, leaving 5 bases of the junction unmatched. This CDR3 has 14 residues. Germline assignment: CDR1 MNHEY and CDR2 SVGAGI.

The V gene is TRBV10-1, the J gene TRBJ2-7; 13 bases fit TRBD2. This CDR3 spans 17 amino acids. CDR1 is WNHNN, CDR2 SYGVQD, per germline (reference sequence). Unmatched junction bases numbered 8, after V lost 0 bases and J lost 6 bases. CDR3 nucleotides: TGCGCCAGCAGTGAGTCAGGACTAGCGGGAGTTGTTTGCGAGCAGTACTTC. This gives the protein CASSESGLAGVVCEQYF.

V is TRBV7-6 and J is TRBJ2-5, with no clear D. Germline CDR1 SGHVS, CDR2 FNYEAQ. The CDR3 sequence is 13 residues long. Trimming left V 2 bases short and J 5 bases short, with 9 bases between. The DNA of the CDR3 is TGTGCCAGCAGCTTACGGGTGCGGGAGACCCAGTACTTC. Its translation: CASSLRVRETQYF.

The rearrangement joins TRBV6-5 to TRBJ2-1, with D perhaps matching TRBD2 (5 bases). Germline V gene sequence: CDR1 MNHEY, CDR2 SVGAGI. Trimming shortened V by 5 bases and J by 0 bases, and 11 bases separated the two germline ends. This CDR3 region has 15 residues. The CDR3 loop is CASSQDLSSYNEQFF. CDR3 in DNA: TGTGCCAGCAGTCAGGACTTAAGCTCCTACAATGAGCAGTTCTTC.